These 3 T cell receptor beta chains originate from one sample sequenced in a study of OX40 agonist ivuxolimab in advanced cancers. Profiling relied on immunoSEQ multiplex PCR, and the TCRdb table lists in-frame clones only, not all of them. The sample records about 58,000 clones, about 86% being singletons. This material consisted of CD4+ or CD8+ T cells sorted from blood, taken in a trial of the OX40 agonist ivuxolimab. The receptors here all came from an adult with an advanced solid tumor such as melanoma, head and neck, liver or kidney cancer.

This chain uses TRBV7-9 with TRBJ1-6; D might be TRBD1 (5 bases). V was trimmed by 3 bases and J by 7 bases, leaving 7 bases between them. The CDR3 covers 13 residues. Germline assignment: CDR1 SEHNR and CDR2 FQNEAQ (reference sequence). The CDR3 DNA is TGTGCCAGCAGCTTGACAGCCAATTCACCCCTCCACTTT. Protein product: CASSLTANSPLHF.

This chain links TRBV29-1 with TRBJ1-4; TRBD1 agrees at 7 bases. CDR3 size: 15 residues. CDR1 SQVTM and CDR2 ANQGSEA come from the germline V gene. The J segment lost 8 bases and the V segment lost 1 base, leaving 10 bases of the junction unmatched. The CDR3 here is CSVEGVGGEGEKLFF. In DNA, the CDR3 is TGCAGCGTTGAAGGTGTAGGGGGCGAAGGGGAAAAACTGTTTTTT.

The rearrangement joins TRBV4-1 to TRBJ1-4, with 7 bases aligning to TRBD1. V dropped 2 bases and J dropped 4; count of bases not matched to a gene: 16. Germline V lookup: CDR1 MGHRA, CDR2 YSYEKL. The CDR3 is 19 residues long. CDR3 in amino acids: CASSQTLWGQRGGNEKLFF. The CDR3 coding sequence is TGCGCCAGCAGCCAAACTCTATGGGGACAGAGGGGGGGTAATGAAAAACTGTTTTTT.